Presented here are 21 T cell receptor beta chains from one specimen sequenced in a study of blood T cell repertoires in COVID-19. Sequenced by immunoSEQ multiplex PCR; TCRdb stores in-frame clones only, minus some. Of some 290,000 clones in the sample, roughly 90% were seen once. The sequencing input was PBMCs or T cells enriched from blood (not recorded which). These receptors were obtained from a woman between 25 and 40 years old who had recovered from COVID-19.

In DNA form, the CDR3 reads TGTGCCAGCAGCTTAGCCCCCTTATATACCGGGGAGCTGTTTTTT. Translated: CASSLAPLYTGELFF. This chain uses TRBV7-2 with TRBJ2-2; D is unclear. Germline CDR1 and CDR2: SGHTA and FQGNSA. The CDR3 covers 15 residues. The V end was cut by 0 bases, the J end by 5 bases, with 10 bases between.

The rearrangement joins TRBV5-6 to TRBJ1-1; a weak D match, TRBD1 (6 bases). Germline CDR1 and CDR2: SGHDT and YYEEEE. The CDR3 is 15 residues long. V was trimmed by 4 bases and J by 5 bases, leaving 18 bases between them. The CDR3 DNA reads TGTGCCAGCAGCCTCAGGGGTCCGGTGGGAACTGAAGCTTTCTTT. It specifies CASSLRGPVGTEAFF.

This clone was observed a single time. This rearrangement joins TRBV6-5 to TRBJ2-7, with D possibly matching TRBD1 (6 bases). CDR1 MNHEY and CDR2 SVGAGI come from the germline V gene. The CDR3 has 13 amino acids. Trimming took 6 bases from V and 3 from J, leaving 12 bases between them. DNA for the CDR3: TGTGCCAGCAGATCAGGGGTCTACTACGAGCAGTACTTC. As protein: CASRSGVYYEQYF.

V and J are TRBV18 and TRBJ2-7; 7 bases match TRBD1. The CDR3 spans 15 residues. The ends lost 6 bases at V and 3 bases at J; junction bases unmatched: 11. From germline, CDR1 is KGHSH and CDR2 LQKENI. CDR3 in amino acids: CASSISRDSIYEQYF. The CDR3, as DNA: TGTGCCAGCTCTATTTCCCGGGACAGTATCTACGAGCAGTACTTC.

The rearrangement joins TRBV5-1 to TRBJ2-5, with 7 nucleotides matching TRBD1. Germline V gene data show CDR1 as SGHRS and CDR2 as YFSETQ. The trim removed 4 bases at V and 2 bases at J, leaving 5 bases unmatched. The CDR3 sequence is 14 residues long. This CDR3 is CASSTSTGQETQYF. The CDR3 DNA reads TGCGCCAGCAGCACCTCGACAGGGCAAGAGACCCAGTACTTC.

The rearrangement links TRBV27 to TRBJ2-7, with D hard to call. The length of the CDR3 is 13 residues. The germline CDR1 and CDR2 sequences are MNHEY and SMNVEV (reference sequence). Trimming took off 3 bases at V and 1 base at J, with 7 bases between the two ends. CDR3 nucleotides: TGTGCCAGCAGTTTTGCAGTTTCCTACGAGCAGTACTTC. Protein sequence: CASSFAVSYEQYF.

This chain uses TRBV10-3 with TRBJ1-2; D perhaps matches TRBD1 (5 bases). The CDR3 runs 12 residues. Germline assignment: CDR1 ENHRY and CDR2 SYGVKD. V shed 9 bases and J shed 3 bases, with 11 bases lying between them. DNA of the CDR3: TGTGCCATAAGCGACAGAGACTATGGCTACACCTTC. It is translated as CAISDRDYGYTF.

The V call is TRBV10-3, the J call TRBJ1-2; the match to TRBD1 covers 8 bases. Germline trimming cut 5 bases from V and 4 bases from J; bases unmatched to any gene: 9. CDR1 is ENHRY, CDR2 SYGVKD, per germline. The CDR3 is made up of 15 amino acids. CDR3 region: CAISYQGALGYGYTF. Written as DNA, the CDR3 is TGTGCCATCAGTTACCAGGGGGCCCTGGGCTATGGCTACACCTTC.

The V gene is TRBV6-5, the J gene TRBJ1-2, with 7 bases identical to TRBD1. This CDR3 is built from 13 residues. Germline V gene sequence: CDR1 MNHEY, CDR2 SVGAGI. Unmatched junction bases numbered 6, after V lost 7 bases and J lost 4 bases. As DNA, the CDR3 is TGTGCCAGCATGGGACAGCCCTTCTATGGCTACACCTTC. It specifies CASMGQPFYGYTF.

This chain uses TRBV4-1 with TRBJ1-2; 7 bases line up with TRBD1. The V and J ends lost 1 base and 4 bases, in that order; junction bases with no gene match: 12. The CDR3 is made up of 17 amino acids. Germline V gene lookup returns CDR1 MGHRA and CDR2 YSYEKL. The CDR3 sequence: CASSQGHLGGFSYGYTF. CDR3 bases: TGCGCCAGCAGCCAAGGGCACCTAGGGGGCTTTTCCTATGGCTACACCTTC.

The chain employs TRBV9 and TRBJ2-1, with 7 bases fitting TRBD2. The ends lost 3 bases at V and 0 bases at J; junction bases unmatched: 12. CDR3 length equals 18 residues. Germline V lookup: CDR1 SGDLS, CDR2 YYNGEE. CDR3 region: CASSAPLMGGSSYNEQFF. The CDR3 bases are TGTGCCAGCAGCGCCCCCTTAATGGGGGGGAGCTCCTACAATGAGCAGTTCTTC.

The chain joins TRBV5-4 to TRBJ2-1; D is perhaps TRBD2 (5 bases). V lost 4 bases and J lost 8, with 16 bases in between. Germline assignment: CDR1 SGHNT and CDR2 YYREEE (reference sequence). The length of the CDR3 is 14 residues. This CDR3 is CASSPEGLSDEQFF. DNA for the CDR3: TGTGCCAGCAGCCCCGAAGGCCTTAGCGATGAGCAGTTCTTC.

The V call is TRBV4-3, the J call TRBJ2-7, with 8 bases lining up with TRBD1. The CDR3 runs 17 residues. Per germline, CDR1 LGHNA and CDR2 YSLEER. J lost 0 bases, V lost 1 base, and 8 bases had no gene match. CDR3 amino acids: CASSQGRTGRSSYEQYF. In DNA form, the CDR3 reads TGCGCCAGCAGCCAAGGTCGGACAGGGAGAAGCTCCTACGAGCAGTACTTC.

The chain carries TRBV19 and TRBJ2-3; D is possibly TRBD2 (5 bases). The germline CDR1 and CDR2 sequences are LNHDA and SQIVND (reference sequence). This CDR3 region has 14 residues. Deletions cut 6 bases from V and 0 bases from J, with 10 bases between. In DNA form, the CDR3 reads TGTGCCAGTAGGGAGGATCCTAGCACAGATACGCAGTATTTT. As protein: CASREDPSTDTQYF.

This chain links TRBV30 with TRBJ2-1, with TRBD2 as a possible D gene (6 bases). The CDR3 totals 15 residues. Germline V lookup: CDR1 GTSNPN, CDR2 SVGIG (reference sequence). V lost 5 bases, J lost 1 base, and 15 bases lay in between. CDR3 region: CAWDLMGGSYNEQFF. The CDR3 DNA reads as TGTGCCTGGGACCTTATGGGGGGATCCTACAATGAGCAGTTCTTC.

This chain joins TRBV5-5 and TRBJ2-1, with a tentative D call TRBD1 (6 bases). Germline values: CDR1 SGHKS, CDR2 YYEKEE (reference sequence). The V end lost 4 bases, the J end lost 0 bases, and 14 bases lay between the germline ends. This CDR3 contains 16 residues. The CDR3 here is CASSIWTADSYNEQFF. In DNA form, the CDR3 reads TGTGCCAGCAGCATATGGACAGCCGACTCCTACAATGAGCAGTTCTTC.

The rearrangement links TRBV14 to TRBJ1-3; D unresolved. CDR1 and CDR2 from the germline V gene are SGHDN and FVKESK. Trimming stripped 0 bases from V and 0 bases from J, with 12 bases between. The CDR3 consists of 17 residues. The CDR3 sequence: CASSQEVQPISGNTIYF. The CDR3 DNA reads as TGTGCCAGCAGCCAAGAGGTACAGCCGATCTCTGGAAACACCATATATTTT. Using reference TRBV14 and TRBJ1-3 for the parts outside the CDR3, the full variable domain is EAGVTQFPSHSVIEKGQTVTLRCDPISGHDNLYWYRRVMGKEIKFLLHFVKESKQDESGMPNNRFLAERTGGTYSTLKVQPAELEDSGVYFCASSQEVQPISGNTIYFGEGSWLTVV.

The V call is TRBV19, the J call TRBJ2-7; the match to TRBD1 covers 9 bases. Germline loops: CDR1 LNHDA, CDR2 SQIVND (reference sequence). The CDR3 contains 14 residues. Trimming removed 5 bases from V and 3 bases from J; junction bases left unmatched: 5. CDR3 nucleotides: TGTGCCAGTAGTCCCGCGGACAGGGGCTACGAGCAGTACTTC. It yields the protein CASSPADRGYEQYF.

The chain is built from TRBV5-1 and TRBJ2-5; D may be TRBD1 (5 bases). Germline V CDR1 and CDR2: SGHRS, YFSETQ. This CDR3 has 12 amino acids. Between the trimmed V and J ends, which lost 9 bases and 2 bases, there was a span of 11 bases. The CDR3 region is CATSDTQETQYF. For the CDR3, the DNA is TGCGCCACCTCGGACACACAAGAGACCCAGTACTTC.

The V gene is TRBV19, the J gene TRBJ2-2; D call uncertain. Germline V gene sequence: CDR1 LNHDA, CDR2 SQIVND (reference sequence). V was cut by 3 bases and J by 6 bases, with 5 bases left in between. The CDR3 is 12 amino acids. CDR3 nucleotide sequence: TGTGCCAGTAGTATTCGGTCCGGGGAGCTGTTTTTT. Protein sequence: CASSIRSGELFF.

The V call is TRBV6-5, the J call TRBJ1-2; unclear D gene. Germline CDR1 reads MNHEY; CDR2 reads SVGAGI. With 0 bases removed from V and 10 bases from J, the gap between germline ends came to 15 bases. The CDR3 has 14 residues. The CDR3 reads CASSYSNGFNSYTF. CDR3 DNA sequence: TGTGCCAGCAGTTACTCGAACGGGTTCAATTCCTACACCTTC.